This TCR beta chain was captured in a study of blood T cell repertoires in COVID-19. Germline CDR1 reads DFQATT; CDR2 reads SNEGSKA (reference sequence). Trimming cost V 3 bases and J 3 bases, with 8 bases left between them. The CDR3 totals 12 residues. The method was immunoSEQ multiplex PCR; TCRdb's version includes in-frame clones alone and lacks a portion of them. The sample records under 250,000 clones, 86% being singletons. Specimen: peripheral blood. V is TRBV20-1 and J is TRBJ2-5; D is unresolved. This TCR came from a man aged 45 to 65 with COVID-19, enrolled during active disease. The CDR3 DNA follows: TGCAGTGCTAGTCCCAGGAAAGAGACCCAGTACTTC. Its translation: CSASPRKETQYF.